This entry features one TCR beta chain sequence. Samples underwent the assay at deep level. Here immunoSEQ multiplex PCR was the method, and the copy in TCRdb shows in-frame clones only, minus some. The table records 2 million to 2.5 million clones, 85% to 95% of them present only once. This entry belongs to a study of shared clonotypes between healthy human individuals. At the level of the study: The study used three CD4 naive, three CD4 memory, two CD8 naive and one CD8 memory plate per donor.

Trimming removed 1 base from V and 2 bases from J; junction bases left unmatched: 5. Germline-derived CDR1 and CDR2 are SEHNR and FQNEAQ (reference sequence). The CDR3 spans 16 residues. The sequenced material came from naive CD4+ T cells from PBMCs. Subset given: CD45RA+ positively selected. The V and J genes are TRBV7-9 and TRBJ2-3, with 8 bases matching TRBD2. The clonotype originates from a man younger than 35 in good health. Some clones in this sample may be carry-over from other donors' samples. In nucleotides, the CDR3 is TGTGCCAGCAGCTTAGGCGCGGGAGGAATCACAGATACGCAGTATTTT. Protein: CASSLGAGGITDTQYF.